A single sample is the source of the 15 T cell receptor beta chains below, sequenced in a study of blood T cell repertoires in COVID-19. Sequenced by immunoSEQ multiplex PCR; TCRdb stores in-frame clones only, minus some. The data contain roughly 96,000 clones, about 81% of them singletons. Sequenced sample: peripheral blood. These receptors were obtained from an elderly man with acute or convalescent COVID-19.

The gene calls are TRBV5-6 and TRBJ2-7; TRBD1 matches 9 bases. The V segment lost 1 base and the J segment 1 base; nucleotides outside the gene matches: 6. The germline V gene encodes CDR1 SGHDT and CDR2 YYEEEE. The CDR3 has 16 residues. The DNA of the CDR3 is TGTGCCAGCAGCTTGCCCGGACAGGGGACTTCCTACGAGCAGTACTTC. It encodes CASSLPGQGTSYEQYF.

The V and J genes are TRBV5-4 and TRBJ2-2, with D perhaps matching TRBD2 (6 bases). The CDR3 is 14 residues long. The V gene lost 0 bases and the J gene lost 4 bases, with 7 bases spanning the gap. The germline CDR1 and CDR2 sequences are SGHNT and YYREEE (reference sequence). Written as DNA, the CDR3 is TGTGCCAGCAGCTTGGCCGGGGGCACCGGGGAGCTGTTTTTT. It yields the protein CASSLAGGTGELFF.

The chain recombines TRBV4-1 with TRBJ1-5; 10 bases line up with TRBD1. Germline assignment: CDR1 MGHRA and CDR2 YSYEKL. CDR3 size: 15 residues. The ends lost 4 bases at V and 9 bases at J; junction bases unmatched: 9. The CDR3 region is CASSPPGQGRLPQHF. The CDR3 DNA reads TGCGCCAGCAGCCCACCGGGACAGGGGAGGTTGCCCCAGCATTTT.

This chain uses TRBV7-2 with TRBJ2-4; 8 nucleotides match TRBD2. V shed 5 bases, J shed 6 bases, and the junction held 9 bases outside the gene matches. The germline gives CDR1 SGHTA, CDR2 FQGNSA. The CDR3 covers 15 residues. CDR3 sequence: CASSPQGLAANIQYF. The CDR3 DNA sequence: TGTGCCAGCAGCCCACAAGGACTAGCCGCAAACATTCAGTACTTC.

This clone has just a few counts. This sequence joins TRBV19 and TRBJ2-7, with 13 bases matching TRBD2. This CDR3 is 14 amino acids long. Losses at the gene ends were 7 bases for V and 5 bases for J; bases not matched to a gene: 5. Per germline, CDR1 LNHDA and CDR2 SQIVND (reference sequence). The CDR3 nucleotides are TGTGCCAGTACCCGGACTAGCGGGAGCCACGAGCAGTACTTC. Residues: CASTRTSGSHEQYF.

The V and J genes are TRBV5-1 and TRBJ1-1, with 8 bases that match TRBD1. The CDR3 consists of 15 residues. Looked up from germline, CDR1 is SGHRS and CDR2 is YFSETQ. V lost 1 base and J lost 5; bases outside the gene matches: 7. The CDR3 loop reads CASSLYSGGGTEAFF. CDR3 nucleotide sequence: TGCGCCAGCAGCTTGTATTCAGGGGGCGGAACTGAAGCTTTCTTT.

A few counts support this clone. The chain combines TRBV2 with TRBJ2-2; 7 bases align to TRBD1. The germline CDR1 and CDR2 sequences are SNHLY and FYNNEI. The length of the CDR3 is 15 residues. Trimming cost V 5 bases and J 3 bases; bases outside gene matches: 6. As DNA, the CDR3 is TGTGCCAGCAGTACGGACAGGTCCTACACCGGGGAGCTGTTTTTT. Protein sequence: CASSTDRSYTGELFF.

The J gene is TRBJ2-1, the V gene TRBV6-1, with 7 bases that match TRBD2. The ends lost 7 bases at V and 8 bases at J; junction bases unmatched: 8. This CDR3 has 13 amino acids. Per germline, CDR1 MNHNS and CDR2 SASEGT. DNA for the CDR3: TGTGCCAGCACCCTAGCGGCAGAACATGAGCAGTTCTTC. Amino acids: CASTLAAEHEQFF.

The V gene is TRBV2, the J gene TRBJ2-3; weak D call: TRBD2 (6 bases). The CDR3 runs 15 residues. Germline V lookup: CDR1 SNHLY, CDR2 FYNNEI. V was shortened by 3 bases and J by 2 bases, with 12 bases between the two germline ends. The CDR3 is CASSDRAGTTDTQYF. As DNA, the CDR3 is TGTGCCAGCAGTGACAGGGCGGGAACCACAGATACGCAGTATTTT.

This chain connects TRBV13 to TRBJ2-2, with 9 bases fitting TRBD1. The V segment lost 6 bases and the J segment 5 bases; nucleotides outside the gene matches: 19. The CDR3 is made up of 19 amino acids. Germline loops: CDR1 PRHDT, CDR2 FYEKMQ (reference sequence). The CDR3 is CASRAPLSTGTGRTGELFF. The DNA of the CDR3 is TGTGCCAGCAGGGCACCGCTTTCTACCGGGACAGGGAGAACCGGGGAGCTGTTTTTT.

The chain recombines TRBV6-5 with TRBJ2-7, with D possibly being TRBD2 (6 bases). The CDR3 contains 15 residues. V was pared by 6 bases and J by 2 bases, with 17 bases between. Germline V lookup: CDR1 MNHEY, CDR2 SVGAGI. This chain's CDR3 is CASSPGTGRTYEQYF. The DNA for the CDR3 is TGTGCCAGCAGCCCCGGGACTGGAAGGACCTACGAGCAGTACTTC.

The chain couples TRBV5-4 to TRBJ1-1; the D is unclear. Trimming took 2 bases from V and 1 from J, leaving 3 bases between them. Germline V gives CDR1 SGHNT, CDR2 YYREEE (reference sequence). The CDR3 length is 12 residues. CDR3 sequence: CASSFQNTEAFF. CDR3 bases: TGTGCCAGCAGCTTCCAGAACACTGAAGCTTTCTTT.

This chain connects TRBV29-1 to TRBJ1-1; D not resolved. Trimming shortened V by 4 bases and J by 6 bases, and 6 bases separated the two germline ends. The CDR3 is 10 amino acids. Germline V gives CDR1 SQVTM, CDR2 ANQGSEA. The CDR3 bases are TGCAGCGTTGTGTATCCTGAAGCTTTCTTT. Its protein product is CSVVYPEAFF.

The chain joins TRBV5-4 to TRBJ1-6; D remains unclear. V was clipped by 0 bases and J by 6 bases, with 10 bases between them. This CDR3 spans 15 amino acids. The germline V gene has CDR1 SGHNT and CDR2 YYREEE (reference sequence). DNA of the CDR3: TGTGCCAGCAGCTTGGGGGTAGGGAGTAATTCACCCCTCCACTTT. It specifies CASSLGVGSNSPLHF.

This clone was picked up one time. The chain uses TRBV6-5 and TRBJ2-1; D perhaps matches TRBD2 (7 bases). Trimming took off 2 bases at V and 7 bases at J, with 15 bases between the two ends. The CDR3 sequence is 15 residues long. Germline CDR1 MNHEY, CDR2 SVGAGI. Here the CDR3 reads CASSYEKGGVNEQFF. The CDR3 DNA follows: TGTGCCAGCAGTTACGAAAAAGGGGGGGTAAATGAGCAGTTCTTC.